This paragraph reports one TCR beta chain. Its antigen remains unidentified. This sample stems from a study of chemoradiotherapy in HPV16-positive cancers. V lost 0 bases, J lost 2 bases, and 11 bases lay in between. Germline CDR1 is SGHRS and CDR2 is YFSETQ. The CDR3 sequence is 15 residues long. Overall study results and limits: Functional assays defining HPV-specific T cells used only two HPV16-positive patients. Candidate HPV-specific clones and E7-related TCR motifs grew in tumor during treatment.

The method was immunoSEQ multiplex PCR; TCRdb's version includes in-frame clones alone and lacks a portion of them. The top ten hold more than 3.5% of the sample, which has some 70,000 clones, about nine tenths seen once. The receptor's source is a human donor with HPV-associated anogenital cancer. The V call is TRBV5-1, the J call TRBJ1-1; D perhaps matches TRBD1 (5 bases). Sequencing was performed on blood, taken from a patient who underwent chemoradiotherapy. This chain's CDR3 is CASSLGSGRNTEAFF. As DNA, the CDR3 is TGCGCCAGCAGCTTGGGGTCAGGGAGAAACACTGAAGCTTTCTTT.